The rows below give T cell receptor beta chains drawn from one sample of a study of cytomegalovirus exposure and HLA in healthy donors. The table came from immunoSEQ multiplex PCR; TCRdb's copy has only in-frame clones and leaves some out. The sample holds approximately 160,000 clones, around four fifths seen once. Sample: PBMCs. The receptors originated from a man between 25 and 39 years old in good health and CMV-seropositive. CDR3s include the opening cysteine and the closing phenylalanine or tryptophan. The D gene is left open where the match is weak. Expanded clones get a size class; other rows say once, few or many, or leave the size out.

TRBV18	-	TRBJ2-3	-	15	TGTGCCAGCTCACCCGAAAAAACTAGCACAGATACGCAGTATTTT	CASSPEKTSTDTQYF
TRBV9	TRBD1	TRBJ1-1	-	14	TGTGCCAGCAGCGTAGCAGGGGGCGCGGGTGAAGCTTTCTTT	CASSVAGGAGEAFF
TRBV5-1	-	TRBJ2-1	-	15	TGCGCCAGCAGCTTGTTAAGCGACTCCTACAATGAGCAGTTCTTC	CASSLLSDSYNEQFF
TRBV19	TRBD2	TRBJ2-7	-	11	TGTGCCAGTAGTACCGGGGGGGAGCAGTACTTC	CASSTGGEQYF
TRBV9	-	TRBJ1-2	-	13	TGTGCCAGCAGCGTAGCTCTTGAGGATGGCTACACCTTC	CASSVALEDGYTF
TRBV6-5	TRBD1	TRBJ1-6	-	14	TGTGCCAGCAACAACAGGGGGCAGAATTCACCCCTCCACTTT	CASNNRGQNSPLHF
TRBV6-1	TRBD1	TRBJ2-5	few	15	TGTGCCAGCAGTACGTGGACAGGGGGCGGGGAGACCCAGTACTTC	CASSTWTGGGETQYF
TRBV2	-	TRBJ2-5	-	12	TGTGCCAGCAGTGAACTCCAAGAGACCCAGTACTTC	CASSELQETQYF
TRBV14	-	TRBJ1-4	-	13	TGTGCCAGCAGCCACAGGCCAAATGAAAAACTGTTTTTT	CASSHRPNEKLFF
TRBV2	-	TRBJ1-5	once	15	TGTGCCAGCAGGCGGGGGTCCTCGGCAAGGCAGCCCCAGCATTTT	CASRRGSSARQPQHF
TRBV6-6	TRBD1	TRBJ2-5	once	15	TGTGCCAGCAGTTACTACGGACAGGGTAGGGAGACCCAGTACTTC	CASSYYGQGRETQYF
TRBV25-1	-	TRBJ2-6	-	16	TGTGCCAGCAGTGGAGGAGGGGAGTCTGGGGCCAACGTCCTGACTTTC	CASSGGGESGANVLTF
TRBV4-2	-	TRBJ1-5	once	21	TGTGCCAGCAGCCAAGATCGTCCCGAAGGACATACCCGGTTTAGCAATCAGCCCCAGCATTTT	CASSQDRPEGHTRFSNQPQHF
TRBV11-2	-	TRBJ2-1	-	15	TGTGCCAGCAGCTCCCAAGATTTGGGGGGCAATGAGCAGTTCTTC	CASSSQDLGGNEQFF
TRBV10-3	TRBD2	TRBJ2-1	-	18	TGTGCCATCAGTGACTACGACGTGGGGCGGGGGGCTAACAATGAGCAGTTCTTC	CAISDYDVGRGANNEQFF
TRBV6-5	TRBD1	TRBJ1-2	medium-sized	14	TGTGCCACTCCAGCAGGGGGCACTAACTATGGCTACACCTTC	CATPAGGTNYGYTF
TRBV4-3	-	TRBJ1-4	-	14	TGCGCCAGCAGCCAAGAATCCCCTTCGGAAAAACTGTTTTTT	CASSQESPSEKLFF
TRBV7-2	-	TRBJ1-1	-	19	TGTGCCAGCAGCTTAAGGGATTGGTCGGCGGCCAGGACTAACACTGAAGCTTTCTTT	CASSLRDWSAARTNTEAFF
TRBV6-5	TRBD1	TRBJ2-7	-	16	TGTGCCAGCAGTTATCCGACAGGGAAAGGGACCTACGAGCAGTACTTC	CASSYPTGKGTYEQYF
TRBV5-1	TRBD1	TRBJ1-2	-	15	TGCGCCAGCAGCCCCGGGACAGGGGGCTTCGATGGCTACACCTTC	CASSPGTGGFDGYTF
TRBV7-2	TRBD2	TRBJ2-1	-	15	TGTGCCAGCAGCTTACGACTAGCTGGGTACAATGAGCAGTTCTTC	CASSLRLAGYNEQFF
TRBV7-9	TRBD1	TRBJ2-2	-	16	TGTGCCAGCAGCACTTGGACAGGGGGCGACACCGGGGAGCTGTTTTTT	CASSTWTGGDTGELFF
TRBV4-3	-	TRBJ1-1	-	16	TGCGCCAGCAGCCAAGATCCGGGCGTCGGGAGCACTGAAGCTTTCTTT	CASSQDPGVGSTEAFF
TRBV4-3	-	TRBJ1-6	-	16	TGCGCCAGCAGCCAAGATCGGCAGGCATATAATTCACCCCTCCACTTT	CASSQDRQAYNSPLHF
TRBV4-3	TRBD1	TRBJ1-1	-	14	TGCGCCAGCAGCCTAGACAGGGGGAACACTGAAGCTTTCTTT	CASSLDRGNTEAFF
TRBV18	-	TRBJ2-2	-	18	TGTGCCAGCTCATCAACCGAGGTCGGGACTGGAAGGGCCGGGGAGCTGTTTTTT	CASSSTEVGTGRAGELFF
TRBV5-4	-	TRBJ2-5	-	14	TGTGCCAGCAGCTCTGCCGGGTACCAAGAGACCCAGTACTTC	CASSSAGYQETQYF
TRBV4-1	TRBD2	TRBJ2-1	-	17	TGCGCCAGCAGCCAAGATTCAGCGGGGGGGTCGTACAATGAGCAGTTCTTC	CASSQDSAGGSYNEQFF
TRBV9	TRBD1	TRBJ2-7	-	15	TGTGCCAGCAGCTCCCGGACAGGGGTGATCTACGAGCAGTACTTC	CASSSRTGVIYEQYF
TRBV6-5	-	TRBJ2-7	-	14	TGTGCCAGCAGCCACCAATATTCAGATTACGAGCAGTACTTC	CASSHQYSDYEQYF
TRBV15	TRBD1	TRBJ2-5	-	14	TGTGCCACCTCCTTGGGACAGTACCAAGAGACCCAGTACTTC	CATSLGQYQETQYF
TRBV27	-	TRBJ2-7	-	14	TGTGCCAGCAGTCTCCGGTACGCCTCCTACGAGCAGTACTTC	CASSLRYASYEQYF
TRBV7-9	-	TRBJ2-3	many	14	TGTGCCAGCAGCTCAGGGTTACACACAGATACGCAGTATTTT	CASSSGLHTDTQYF
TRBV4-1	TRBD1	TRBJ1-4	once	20	TGCGCCAGCAGCCATGATGACGACAGGGATGAATTTGTAACTAATGAAAAACTGTTTTTT	CASSHDDDRDEFVTNEKLFF
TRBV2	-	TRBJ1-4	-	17	TGTGCCAGCAGTGAGTGGGGGCGTGGGGCCCCTGATGAAAAACTGTTTTTT	CASSEWGRGAPDEKLFF
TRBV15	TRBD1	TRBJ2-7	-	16	TGTGCCACCCATCCATCCGGGACAGGGGGAAACTACGAGCAGTACTTC	CATHPSGTGGNYEQYF
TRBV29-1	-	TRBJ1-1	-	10	TGCAGCGTTGTCGAGGGTCGGGCTTTCTTT	CSVVEGRAFF
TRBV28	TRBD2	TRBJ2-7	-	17	TGTGCCAGCAGACCCGGGACTAGCGGGGGGGCCTCCTACGAGCAGTACTTC	CASRPGTSGGASYEQYF
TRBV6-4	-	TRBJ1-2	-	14	TGTGCCAGCAGTGACAGGTGGCTAACCGGGGGCTACACCTTC	CASSDRWLTGGYTF
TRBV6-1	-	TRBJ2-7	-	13	TGTGCCAGCGAGTTGAGGGTCTCCTACGAGCAGTACTTC	CASELRVSYEQYF
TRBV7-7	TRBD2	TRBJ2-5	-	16	TGTGCTAGCAGCTTAGTTGGGCGGGGGGCCGGAGGGACCCAGTACTTC	CASSLVGRGAGGTQYF
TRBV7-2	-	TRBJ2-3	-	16	TGTGCCAGCAGCATTAGGGGGGGGCCTAGCACAGATACGCAGTATTTT	CASSIRGGPSTDTQYF
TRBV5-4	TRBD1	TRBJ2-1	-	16	TGTGCCAGCAGCTTTATCGACAGGGGCGTGGTTAATGAGCAGTTCTTC	CASSFIDRGVVNEQFF
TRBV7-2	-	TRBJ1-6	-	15	TGTGCCAGCACCCTTTGGACAGAGTATAATTCACCCCTCCACTTT	CASTLWTEYNSPLHF
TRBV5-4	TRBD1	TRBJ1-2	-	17	TGTGCCAGCAGCTTGGACCCGGGACAGGGAGTGAACTATGGCTACACCTTC	CASSLDPGQGVNYGYTF
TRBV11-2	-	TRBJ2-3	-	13	TGTGCCAGCAGCTTGGGGGGTTCGGATACGCAGTATTTT	CASSLGGSDTQYF
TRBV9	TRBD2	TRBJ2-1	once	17	TGTGCCAGCAGCGATGATCTAGCGGGGGGGCTTCGAGGTGAGCAGTTCTTC	CASSDDLAGGLRGEQFF
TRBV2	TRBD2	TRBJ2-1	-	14	TGTGCCACCGGGGGGACCGATCACTACAATGAGCAGTTCTTC	CATGGTDHYNEQFF
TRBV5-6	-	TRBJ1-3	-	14	TGTGCCAGCAGCTTCGGGGTTTCTGGAAACACCATATATTTT	CASSFGVSGNTIYF